This paragraph covers one T cell receptor beta chain sequence. Its target is not known. This sample was taken from a study of shared clonotypes between healthy human individuals. Whole-study results and caveats: Depth was large, yet rarefaction showed that sorted-subset sequencing was incomplete. What naive subsets generally showed was a larger estimated richness than memory subsets showed. Sampling was confined to blood; repertoires within tissues likely differ.

The germline gives CDR1 SGHTS, CDR2 YDEGEE. CDR3 length: 12 amino acids. Trimming took 2 bases from V and 8 from J, leaving 7 bases between them. Methods used by the authors: Filtering differed, since immunoSEQ gave only junction sequences and no quality scores. TCRdb's copy holds only in-frame clones and misses some; the assay was immunoSEQ multiplex PCR. That table gives V, J and clone size, and the DNA gave D and trimming. The profile shows over a million clones, about 96% of them singletons. The sequence derives from a man aged 25 to 40 in good health. The sample was naive CD4+ T cells sorted from blood. Regarding subset: CD45RA+ positively selected. The chain employs TRBV5-8 and TRBJ1-4; D is undetermined. The CDR3 sequence is CASSFIKEKLFF. DNA of the CDR3: TGTGCCAGCAGCTTTATAAAGGAAAAACTGTTTTTT. Supplemented by reference TRBV5-8 and TRBJ1-4, the full variable domain reads EAGVTQSPTHLIKTRGQQATLRCSPISGHTSVYWYQQALGLGLQFLLWYDEGEERNRGNFPPRFSGRQFPNYSSELNVNALELEDSALYLCASSFIKEKLFFGSGTQLSVL.